One sample yielded the 16 T cell receptor beta chains listed below, sequenced in a study of identical twins. TCRdb analysed the 5' RACE reads with MiXCR anew, one entry per CDR3 protein. Of 280,000 or so distinct CDR3 sequences in the sample, around 8.8% were seen once. This same sample was also taken into another study, of yellow fever vaccine responses in identical twins.

The source material was memory (CD45RO+) T cells sorted from blood. Receptors were obtained from a woman between 18 and 29 years old in good health.

This clonotype has just a few counts. V and J are TRBV3-1 and TRBJ1-5; D is possibly TRBD1 (5 bases). The CDR3 covers 15 residues. Trimming stripped 1 base from V and 0 bases from J, with 7 bases between. Germline-derived CDR1 and CDR2 are LGHDT and YNNKEL (reference sequence). CDR3 protein: CASSQGQISNQPQHF. CDR3 DNA: TGTGCCAGCAGCCAAGGACAGATTAGCAATCAGCCCCAGCATTTT.

This clonotype has just a few counts. Its ends do not fully match the called genes, so a read error is possible. The chain has TRBV5-6 and TRBJ2-2; 9 bases line up with TRBD2. This CDR3 spans 16 amino acids. The germline V gene has CDR1 SGHDT and CDR2 YYEEEE. The DNA of the CDR3 is TGTGCCAGCAGCTTCCGGGCTAGCGGGAACAGCGGGGAGCTGTTTTTT. This gives the protein CASSFRASGNSGELFF.

This clonotype was observed at least ten times. The rearrangement uses TRBV2 and TRBJ2-4, with D tentatively TRBD1 (5 bases). The CDR3 contains 14 residues. Trimming pared 6 bases from V and 0 bases from J, leaving 9 bases between. Germline loops: CDR1 SNHLY, CDR2 FYNNEI. The CDR3 DNA is TGTGCCAGCAGGACAGATCTAGCCAAAAACATTCAGTACTTC. Amino acid sequence: CASRTDLAKNIQYF.

This clonotype appeared a few times. The chain links TRBV20-1 to TRBJ2-5; TRBD2 might be the D (5 bases). Germline loops: CDR1 DFQATT, CDR2 SNEGSKA (reference sequence). The CDR3 consists of 14 residues. V was cut by 4 bases and J by 5 bases, with 17 bases left in between. The CDR3 sequence: CSATEQGPGETQYF. CDR3 bases: TGCAGTGCTACGGAACAAGGACCGGGGGAGACCCAGTACTTC.

This clonotype has a handful of counts. The rearrangement joins TRBV10-3 to TRBJ1-1; D call uncertain. The CDR3 extends over 14 amino acids. The germline V gene has CDR1 ENHRY and CDR2 SYGVKD. V lost 11 bases to trimming and J lost 6 bases, with 22 bases between them. The CDR3 is CAHWGGDLGSEAFF. CDR3 nucleotides: TGTGCCCATTGGGGTGGGGATCTGGGCTCTGAAGCTTTCTTT.

This clonotype was recorded many times. This chain uses TRBV7-8 with TRBJ1-5, with a possible D match to TRBD1 (6 bases). V lost 5 bases to trimming and J lost 0 bases, with 11 bases between them. The CDR3 covers 15 residues. Germline V CDR1 and CDR2: SGHVS, FQNEAQ. The CDR3 reads CASSRTEDSNQPQHF. In DNA form, the CDR3 reads TGTGCCAGCAGCCGGACAGAGGATAGCAATCAGCCCCAGCATTTT. The whole variable domain, remainder taken from reference TRBV7-8 and TRBJ1-5, is GAGVSQSPRYKVAKRGQDVALRCDPISGHVSLFWYQQALGQGPEFLTYFQNEAQLDKSGLPSDRFFAERPEGSVSTLKIQRTQQEDSAVYLCASSRTEDSNQPQHFGDGTRLSIL.

This clonotype was counted at least ten times. The DNA is omitted, as the CDR3 cannot be located on it reliably, and the CDR3 follows TCRdb's listing. The V call is TRBV12-5, the J call TRBJ2-1; no DNA check was done on the table's D call, TRBD2. 16 amino acids form the CDR3, both terminal residues included. CDR1 is LGHNT and CDR2 is FRNRAP in the germline V gene. Here the CDR3 reads CASGFGEGGGYNEQFF.

The sample holds a few counts of this clonotype. The chain employs TRBV2 and TRBJ2-7; D is unresolved. The CDR3 is made up of 12 amino acids. In germline, CDR1 is SNHLY, CDR2 FYNNEI. The V and J ends lost 1 base and 1 base respectively, with 2 bases between them. The CDR3 DNA is TGTGCCAGCAGTGAAGTGTCCTACGAGCAGTACTTC. Its translation is CASSEVSYEQYF.

The V gene is TRBV28, the J gene TRBJ1-1; perhaps TRBD1 as D (6 bases). The CDR3 extends over 14 amino acids. V was clipped by 4 bases and J by 1 base, with 10 bases between them. Germline V gives CDR1 MDHEN, CDR2 SYDVKM. Here the CDR3 reads CASSYGGQNTEAFF. CDR3 nucleotide sequence: TGTGCCAGCAGTTATGGGGGGCAGAACACTGAAGCTTTCTTT.

This clonotype was seen repeatedly, ten times or more. V usage is TRBV20-1 and J usage is TRBJ2-3; no clear D. V lost 6 bases to trimming and J lost 2 bases, with 12 bases between them. The CDR3 covers 13 residues. Germline V gene sequence: CDR1 DFQATT, CDR2 SNEGSKA (reference sequence). The CDR3 protein is CSAPSWATDTQYF. The DNA for the CDR3 is TGCAGTGCCCCAAGTTGGGCCACAGATACGCAGTATTTT.

This clonotype appeared many times. The genes are TRBV12-3 or TRBV12-4 and TRBJ1-5; D not resolved. The CDR3 spans 12 residues. Deletions cut 6 bases from V and 4 bases from J, with 7 bases between. CDR3 DNA sequence: TGTGCCAGCAGCACGTCGAATCAGCCCCAGCATTTT. Translating gives CASSTSNQPQHF.

In this sample, this clonotype turned up a few times. The V gene is TRBV7-2, the J gene TRBJ2-1; possibly TRBD1 for D (5 bases). The germline V gene has CDR1 SGHTA and CDR2 FQGNSA. The CDR3 has 16 amino acids. V lost 1 base to trimming and J lost 9 bases, with 19 bases between them. The CDR3 protein is CASSLGLGVAKGEQFF. The DNA of the CDR3 is TGTGCCAGCAGCTTAGGGCTAGGGGTGGCGAAAGGTGAGCAGTTCTTC. The whole variable domain, filled in from reference TRBV7-2 and TRBJ2-1, reads GAGVSQSPSNKVTEKGKDVELRCDPISGHTALYWYRQSLGQGLEFLIYFQGNSAPDKSGLPSDRFSAERTGGSVSTLTIQRTQQEDSAVYLCASSLGLGVAKGEQFFGPGTRLTVL.

This clonotype was observed a handful of times. This chain links TRBV18 with TRBJ2-3; TRBD1 agrees at 10 bases. After removal of 3 bases from V and 4 bases from J, the junction contained 7 bases not matched to a gene. The CDR3 has 16 amino acids. Germline CDR1 KGHSH, CDR2 LQKENI. The CDR3 sequence is CASSPSGQGKADTQYF. CDR3 nucleotides: TGTGCCAGCTCACCCTCGGGACAGGGGAAAGCAGATACGCAGTATTTT.

The CDR3 nucleotides read TGTGCCAGTAGCATTGGCACTAGCGGGAGGAGGGGGCCTGAGCAGTTCTTC. It translates to CASSIGTSGRRGPEQFF. The chain couples TRBV19 to TRBJ2-1; 12 bases are shared with TRBD2. Germline lookup yields CDR1 LNHDA and CDR2 SQIVND (reference sequence). The length of the CDR3 is 17 residues. The J segment lost 9 bases and the V segment lost 6 bases, leaving 15 bases of the junction unmatched.

CDR3 sequence (DNA): TGTGCCAGCTCACCGGGGTCAACAGGGGGTGGCACTGAAGCTTTCTTT. Its translation is CASSPGSTGGGTEAFF. This chain connects TRBV18 to TRBJ1-1, with 8 bases matching TRBD1. The CDR3 contains 16 residues. Per germline, CDR1 KGHSH and CDR2 LQKENI. V lost 3 bases and J lost 4; bases outside the gene matches: 10.

The chain joins TRBV15 to TRBJ2-5; D is perhaps TRBD1 (5 bases). The germline gives CDR1 LNHNV, CDR2 YYDKDF (reference sequence). V was clipped by 1 base and J by 5 bases, with 17 bases between them. The length of the CDR3 is 16 residues. DNA for the CDR3: TGTGCCACCAGCAGAGGGACGCTAGGGGTGTCGGAGACCCAGTACTTC. As protein: CATSRGTLGVSETQYF.